The 9 T cell receptor beta chains in this list originate from one sample, sequenced in a study of shared clonotypes between healthy human individuals. The table came from immunoSEQ multiplex PCR; TCRdb's copy has only in-frame clones and leaves some out. The sample shows 600,000 or so clones, roughly 98% of them seen only once. The naive CD8 fraction comprised CD45RO-negative cells positively selected for CCR7 and excluded terminally differentiated effector memory CD45RA+ cells. The specimen sequenced was naive CD8+ T cells sorted from blood. These receptors originate from a man younger than 45 in good health.

The rearrangement joins TRBV11-2 to TRBJ1-4; weak D call: TRBD1 (5 bases). CDR3 length equals 16 residues. V was pared by 6 bases and J by 0 bases, with 14 bases between. The germline gives CDR1 SGHAT, CDR2 FQNNGV. The CDR3 is CASSITRGATNEKLFF. CDR3 nucleotide sequence: TGTGCCAGCAGTATTACGAGGGGTGCAACTAATGAAAAACTGTTTTTT.

The chain couples TRBV7-9 to TRBJ2-7; 8 nucleotides align to TRBD2. Germline CDR1 and CDR2: SEHNR and FQNEAQ (reference sequence). Unmatched junction bases numbered 3, after V lost 4 bases and J lost 4 bases. The CDR3 has 13 amino acids. The CDR3 is CASSSTSGYEQYF. The CDR3 nucleotides are TGTGCCAGCAGCTCCACTAGCGGTTACGAGCAGTACTTC.

This clone was seen once. The rearrangement uses TRBV19 and TRBJ2-1, with 8 bases identical to TRBD2. Germline CDR1 and CDR2: LNHDA and SQIVND (reference sequence). CDR3 length: 14 residues. V trimming: 6 bases; J trimming: 7 bases; junction bases outside the gene matches: 8. The CDR3 here is CASRSREGPNEQFF. Written as DNA, the CDR3 is TGTGCCAGTAGGTCCCGGGAGGGCCCAAATGAGCAGTTCTTC.

The genes are TRBV5-4 and TRBJ2-3, with TRBD2 identical over 8 bases. Germline V gene data show CDR1 as SGHNT and CDR2 as YYREEE (reference sequence). The CDR3 extends over 15 amino acids. The V segment lost 3 bases and the J segment 6 bases; nucleotides outside the gene matches: 9. The CDR3 loop reads CASSSFSGKMDTQYF. The DNA of the CDR3 is TGTGCCAGCAGCTCCTTTAGCGGGAAAATGGATACGCAGTATTTT.

This clone was recorded once. V gene TRBV2 combines with J gene TRBJ2-7; a possible D gene is TRBD2 (6 bases). The V and J ends lost 6 bases and 3 bases respectively, with 15 bases between them. The CDR3 has 14 residues. The germline CDR1 and CDR2 sequences are SNHLY and FYNNEI. The DNA of the CDR3 is TGTGCCAGCAGGTGGGGACTGGGGAACTACGAGCAGTACTTC. Encoded protein: CASRWGLGNYEQYF.

The rearrangement uses TRBV6-5 and TRBJ1-4; D gene uncertain. There are 14 residues in the CDR3. The germline gives CDR1 MNHEY, CDR2 SVGAGI. The V gene lost 2 bases and the J gene lost 2 bases, with 6 bases spanning the gap. For the CDR3, the DNA is TGTGCCAGCAGTTACGGGCTGACTAATGAAAAACTGTTTTTT. Residues: CASSYGLTNEKLFF.

V gene TRBV28 combines with J gene TRBJ2-1; 7 positions agree with TRBD2. Looked up from germline, CDR1 is MDHEN and CDR2 is SYDVKM. The CDR3 covers 15 residues. J was trimmed by 6 bases and V by 5 bases; bases with no gene match: 10. The CDR3 region has the DNA TGTGCCAGCAGTACTTCCGGGACTACGGGCAATGAGCAGTTCTTC. It is translated as CASSTSGTTGNEQFF.

The CDR3 sequence: CASSRGPWEQYF. DNA for the CDR3: TGTGCCAGCAGCCGAGGACCCTGGGAGCAGTACTTC. This rearrangement joins TRBV7-9 to TRBJ2-7, with D unclear. This CDR3 comprises 12 residues. The V end was cut by 5 bases, the J end by 7 bases, with 12 bases between. The germline V gene has CDR1 SEHNR and CDR2 FQNEAQ (reference sequence).

The genes are TRBV9 and TRBJ2-7; the match to TRBD1 covers 9 bases. The germline gives CDR1 SGDLS, CDR2 YYNGEE. Trimming removed 0 bases from V and 1 base from J; junction bases left unmatched: 5. This CDR3 has 16 amino acids. The CDR3 sequence is CASSVEGTGPSYEQYF. In DNA, the CDR3 is TGTGCCAGCAGCGTAGAAGGGACAGGGCCATCCTACGAGCAGTACTTC.